The entry that follows covers one TCR beta chain sequence. Its antigen remains unidentified. Germline trimming cut 4 bases from V and 3 bases from J; bases unmatched to any gene: 7. Germline V gene sequence: CDR1 LNHDA, CDR2 SQIVND (reference sequence). There are 15 residues in the CDR3. This entry comes from a study of cytomegalovirus exposure and HLA in healthy donors. Overall study findings and caveats: Later work found most CMV-associated TCR beta chains apparently HLA-restricted. Sequencing artifact likely explains a cluster of highly shared sequence variants.

PCR used 60 Vbeta primers and 13 Jbeta primers. Profiled with immunoSEQ multiplex PCR; TCRdb holds only in-frame clones, not every one. This repertoire includes about 54,000 clones. The V gene is TRBV19, the J gene TRBJ1-1; 8 bases match TRBD1. The sequenced material came from PBMCs. This sequence originates from a woman aged 40 to 50 in good health and CMV-seronegative. DNA for the CDR3: TGTGCCAGTAGTAGAGACAGGGGATCTCACACTGAAGCTTTCTTT. It translates to CASSRDRGSHTEAFF.